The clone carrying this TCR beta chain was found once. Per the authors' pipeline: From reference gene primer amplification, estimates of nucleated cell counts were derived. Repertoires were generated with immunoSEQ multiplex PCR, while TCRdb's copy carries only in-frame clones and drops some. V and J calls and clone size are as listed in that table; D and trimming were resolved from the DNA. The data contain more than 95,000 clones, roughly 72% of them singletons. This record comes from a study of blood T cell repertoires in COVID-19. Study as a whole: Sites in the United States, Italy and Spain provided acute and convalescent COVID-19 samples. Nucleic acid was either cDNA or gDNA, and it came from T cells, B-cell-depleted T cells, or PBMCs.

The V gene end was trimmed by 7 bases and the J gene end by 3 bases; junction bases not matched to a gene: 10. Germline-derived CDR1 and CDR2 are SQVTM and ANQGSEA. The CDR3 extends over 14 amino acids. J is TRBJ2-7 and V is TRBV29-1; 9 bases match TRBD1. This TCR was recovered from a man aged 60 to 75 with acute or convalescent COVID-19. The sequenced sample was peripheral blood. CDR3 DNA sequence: TGCAGCGCATCTACCGGGACAGGGAGCTACGAGCAGTACTTC. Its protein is CSASTGTGSYEQYF.